This record looks at one T cell receptor beta chain sequence and its context. This sample stems from a study of T cell changes during pregnancy in multiple sclerosis. The assay was immunoSEQ multiplex PCR, and TCRdb's table has in-frame clones only and misses some. Among tens of thousands of clones listed, 70% to 90% were seen once. The CDR3 length is 16 residues. Germline assignment: CDR1 SQVTM and CDR2 ANQGSEA. V lost 5 bases to trimming and J lost 2 bases; unmatched junction nucleotides: 7. This rearrangement joins TRBV29-1 to TRBJ2-2; TRBD2 matches at 11 bases. The specimen comprised CD4+ T cells from peripheral blood mononuclear cells, sampled in the first trimester of pregnancy. The TCR originated in a female donor with multiple sclerosis, enrolled in a pregnancy study. The CDR3 loop reads CSVSLAGGHNTGELFF. The CDR3 coding sequence is TGCAGCGTTAGTCTAGCGGGGGGCCACAACACCGGGGAGCTGTTTTTT.